This T cell receptor beta chain was identified in a study of blood T cell repertoires in COVID-19. About the research overall: The United States, Italy and Spain were the sources of the acute and convalescent COVID-19 samples. Nucleic acid was either cDNA or gDNA, and it came from T cells, B-cell-depleted T cells, or PBMCs.

This CDR3 region has 14 residues. Trimming took 7 bases from V and 0 from J, leaving 13 bases between them. CDR1 SGHDN and CDR2 FVKESK come from the germline V gene. The table came from immunoSEQ multiplex PCR; TCRdb's copy has only in-frame clones and leaves some out. The top ten clones hold around 7% of a sample with 390,000 or so clones, roughly 89% of them seen once. The chain carries TRBV14 and TRBJ2-7, with D maybe TRBD1 (5 bases). The clonotype originates from a man between 18 and 29 years old with active or convalescent COVID-19. The sequencing sample was made of peripheral blood. CDR3 residues: CASNQGRDSYEQYF. For the CDR3, the DNA is TGTGCCAGCAATCAGGGCAGGGACTCCTACGAGCAGTACTTC.